This T cell receptor (beta chain) was identified in a study of T-cell memory formation after mild COVID-19. TCRdb fed the 5' RACE reads into MiXCR, producing one record per CDR3 protein. Of 550,000 to 650,000 distinct CDR3 sequences in the sample, 17% were seen once. The clonotype was recovered from an adult woman who had mild COVID-19 (a few samples of this study predate the infection). Cell type and time point are not known. The sample taken for sequencing was PBMCs or a T cell subset sorted from them (not recorded which).

The CDR3 region has the DNA TGTGCCAGCAGCGTAACGCAGCAAGGAGGCTATGGCTACACCTTC. Protein: CASSVTQQGGYGYTF. The J gene is TRBJ1-2, the V gene TRBV9; unclear D gene. Germline assignment: CDR1 SGDLS and CDR2 YYNGEE. CDR3 length: 15 residues. V lost 1 base and J 4 bases, leaving 14 bases between the germline ends.